The 15 T cell receptor beta chains in this list originate from one sample, sequenced in a study of T-cell reconstitution after alpha-beta-depleted transplantation in children. Unique molecular identifiers were used in preparing the TCRbeta library. One entry per CDR3 protein, called by TCRdb with MiXCR from the PCR reads. The data hold 350,000 to 400,000 distinct CDR3 sequences, with 20% observed a single time. Source: PBMCs from the stem cell graft donor, taken from the stem cell graft. The origin of the receptors is a human donor who donated a stem cell graft to a child with acute myeloid leukemia.

The chain employs TRBV10-2 and TRBJ2-7; TRBD2 matches 10 bases. There are 15 residues in the CDR3. Germline-derived CDR1 and CDR2 are WSHSY and SAAADI. V trimming: 6 bases; J trimming: 4 bases; junction bases outside the gene matches: 9. The CDR3 sequence: CASSSRAGGPYEQYF. For the CDR3, the DNA is TGCGCCAGCAGCAGCAGAGCGGGAGGGCCGTACGAGCAGTACTTC.

The rearrangement joins TRBV9 to TRBJ2-5, with a weak D call TRBD2 (5 bases). The CDR3 runs 13 residues. Deletions cut 4 bases from V and 4 bases from J, with 11 bases between. Looked up from germline, CDR1 is SGDLS and CDR2 is YYNGEE. The chain's CDR3 is CASSFGLVETQYF. CDR3 sequence (DNA): TGTGCCAGCAGCTTTGGACTCGTAGAGACCCAGTACTTC.

This chain joins TRBV28 and TRBJ2-1; TRBD2 matches at 8 bases. V shed 2 bases and J 12 bases; nucleotides not matched to a gene: 12. CDR1 and CDR2 from the germline V gene are MDHEN and SYDVKM. CDR3 length: 15 amino acids. The DNA of the CDR3 is TGTGCCAGCAGTTTAGGGGGACTAGTGGGTATGGCGCAGTTCTTC. It translates to CASSLGGLVGMAQFF.

This clonotype was recorded a few times. The chain joins TRBV20-1 to TRBJ2-3; TRBD2 is a possible D gene (7 bases). This CDR3 region has 11 residues. Trimming left V 1 base short and J 9 bases short, with 8 bases between. Germline V lookup: CDR1 DFQATT, CDR2 SNEGSKA (reference sequence). The CDR3: CSARGGGTQYF. As DNA, the CDR3 is TGCAGTGCTAGAGGCGGGGGCACGCAGTATTTT.

The rearrangement joins TRBV28 to TRBJ2-7; 8 bases line up with TRBD2. V lost 6 bases and J lost 7; bases outside the gene matches: 11. Germline values: CDR1 MDHEN, CDR2 SYDVKM. This CDR3 has 14 residues. In DNA, the CDR3 is TGTGCCAGCAGCCCCCGGACTAGCAGGAGGGAGCAGTACTTC. This translates into CASSPRTSRREQYF.

This clonotype came up a few times. This chain links TRBV29-1 with TRBJ2-7; the match to TRBD1 covers 10 bases. The CDR3 runs 15 residues. Germline values: CDR1 SQVTM, CDR2 ANQGSEA. The V segment lost 3 bases and the J segment 0 bases; nucleotides outside the gene matches: 5. The CDR3 sequence: CSVDGTGDGSYEQYF. The CDR3 DNA reads as TGCAGCGTTGATGGGACAGGGGATGGCTCCTACGAGCAGTACTTC.

The chain combines TRBV7-2 with TRBJ2-3, with 12 bases matching TRBD2. CDR3 length equals 15 residues. Trimming took 5 bases from V and 7 from J; bases not matched to a gene: 7. Germline loops: CDR1 SGHTA, CDR2 FQGNSA. The chain's CDR3 is CASSGLAGGANTQYF. The CDR3, as DNA: TGTGCCAGCAGCGGGCTAGCGGGAGGGGCCAATACGCAGTATTTT.

This clonotype appeared a few times. V gene TRBV5-1 combines with J gene TRBJ2-1; TRBD2 matches at 8 bases. The CDR3 loop spans 14 amino acids. Germline CDR1 and CDR2: SGHRS and YFSETQ. Germline trimming cut 0 bases from V and 5 bases from J; bases unmatched to any gene: 1. The CDR3 loop reads CASSLALADNEQFF. CDR3 nucleotide sequence: TGCGCCAGCAGCTTGGCACTAGCGGACAATGAGCAGTTCTTC.

This clonotype has just a few counts. The rearrangement links TRBV12-3 or TRBV12-4 to TRBJ1-1; D ambiguous. This CDR3 has 14 amino acids. Trimming removed 5 bases from V and 6 bases from J, with 16 bases in between. The CDR3 region has the DNA TGTGCCAGCAGTCCAATTCCGACTGGGTCTGAAGCTTTCTTT. Translated, it gives CASSPIPTGSEAFF.

This clonotype has just a few counts. The chain joins TRBV20-1 to TRBJ2-2; no definite D call. The CDR3 sequence is 14 residues long. CDR1 and CDR2 from the germline V gene are DFQATT and SNEGSKA (reference sequence). Trimming shortened V by 0 bases and J by 3 bases, and 8 bases separated the two germline ends. As DNA, the CDR3 is TGCAGTGCTAGAGATATGGCTCACACCGGGGAGCTGTTTTTT. Protein product: CSARDMAHTGELFF.

The chain uses TRBV6-5 and TRBJ1-4; D call uncertain. The CDR3 has 14 amino acids. Germline V gene data show CDR1 as MNHEY and CDR2 as SVGAGI. Trimming removed 3 bases at V and 3 bases at J, with 8 bases between. DNA for the CDR3: TGTGCCAGCAGTTATTCCGGACCTAATGAAAAACTGTTTTTT. Translating gives CASSYSGPNEKLFF.

This clonotype was seen a few times. The rearrangement links TRBV20-1 to TRBJ2-5; 7 bases map to TRBD2. CDR1 DFQATT and CDR2 SNEGSKA come from the germline V gene (reference sequence). With 1 base clipped from V and 5 bases from J, the junction kept 4 bases outside the gene matches. CDR3 size: 13 residues. The CDR3 region is CSARGAGAETQYF. In nucleotides, the CDR3 is TGCAGTGCTAGAGGGGCGGGAGCGGAGACCCAGTACTTC.

This clonotype was observed a handful of times. The chain recombines TRBV12-3 or TRBV12-4 with TRBJ2-1; D gene uncertain. The CDR3 runs to 15 residues. The V and J ends lost 1 base and 10 bases respectively, with 17 bases between them. The CDR3, as DNA: TGTGCCAGCAGTTTAGGGACCGCCATGGGTGGGGAGCAGTTCTTC. Its translation is CASSLGTAMGGEQFF.

The chain is built from TRBV29-1 and TRBJ2-3; D gene uncertain. Germline lookup yields CDR1 SQVTM and CDR2 ANQGSEA. Deletions cut 2 bases from V and 0 bases from J, with 9 bases between. The CDR3 spans 14 residues. In DNA, the CDR3 is TGCAGCGTTGAATGGCAGGCCAGCACAGATACGCAGTATTTT. It codes for CSVEWQASTDTQYF.

Only a few counts were recorded for this clonotype. The chain has TRBV20-1 and TRBJ1-3; D gene ambiguous. V shed 0 bases and J shed 1 base, with 7 bases lying between them. The germline gives CDR1 DFQATT, CDR2 SNEGSKA (reference sequence). The CDR3 loop spans 14 amino acids. The CDR3 nucleotides read TGCAGTGCTAGAGACAGCTGGTCTGGAAACACCATATATTTT. This translates into CSARDSWSGNTIYF.